The 10 T cell receptor beta chains given below trace back to one sample, sequenced in a study of T-cell reconstitution after alpha-beta-depleted transplantation in children. Unique molecular identifiers were incorporated when the TCRbeta library was constructed. TCRdb used MiXCR to reprocess the PCR reads, holding one entry per CDR3 protein. The table includes roughly 610,000 distinct CDR3 sequences, under 12% detected once. This material consisted of PBMCs from the stem cell graft donor, taken from the stem cell graft. The receptors originated from a human donor who donated a stem cell graft to a child with acute myeloid leukemia.

The chain combines TRBV25-1 with TRBJ2-5, with 7 bases matching TRBD1. The CDR3 totals 15 residues. Germline V CDR1 and CDR2: MGHDK, SYGVNS. The J segment lost 5 bases and the V segment lost 2 bases, leaving 8 bases of the junction unmatched. The chain's CDR3 is CASSELQGVMETQYF. The CDR3 DNA reads TGTGCCAGCAGTGAACTCCAGGGGGTCATGGAGACCCAGTACTTC.

This clonotype was recorded many times. The CDR3, as DNA: TGTGCCAGCAGCCCAACTAGCGGGAGGCCCCTTTCCTACAATGAGCAGTTCTTC. The encoded protein is CASSPTSGRPLSYNEQFF. This chain joins TRBV7-3 and TRBJ2-1; 12 nucleotides agree with TRBD2. The length of the CDR3 is 18 residues. V was clipped by 5 bases and J by 1 base; unmatched bases: 9. The germline V gene has CDR1 SGHTA and CDR2 FQGTGA. The whole variable domain, remainder taken from reference TRBV7-3 and TRBJ2-1, is GAGVSQTPSNKVTEKGKYVELRCDPISGHTALYWYRQSLGQGPEFLIYFQGTGAADDSGLPNDRFFAVRPEGSVSTLKIQRTERGDSAVYLCASSPTSGRPLSYNEQFFGPGTRLTVL.

This chain joins TRBV5-5 and TRBJ2-1; D might be TRBD1 (5 bases). CDR3 length: 15 residues. Germline V lookup: CDR1 SGHKS, CDR2 YYEKEE (reference sequence). V lost 4 bases to trimming and J lost 5 bases, with 16 bases between them. CDR3 bases: TGTGCCAGCAGCGGGGCCACGGGTATCAACAATGAGCAGTTCTTC. Translating it yields CASSGATGINNEQFF. The whole variable domain, remainder taken from reference TRBV5-5 and TRBJ2-1, is DAGVTQSPTHLIKTRGQQVTLRCSPISGHKSVSWYQQVLGQGPQFIFQYYEKEERGRGNFPDRFSARQFPNYSSELNVNALLLGDSALYLCASSGATGINNEQFFGPGTRLTVL.

This chain connects TRBV30 to TRBJ1-5, with D possibly being TRBD1 (5 bases). V was shortened by 1 base and J by 2 bases, with 15 bases between the two germline ends. This CDR3 has 16 residues. Germline CDR1 is GTSNPN and CDR2 is SVGIG (reference sequence). CDR3 DNA: TGTGCCTGGAGTGATGGGGGGACCATGGGCAATCAGCCCCAGCATTTT. Translation gives CAWSDGGTMGNQPQHF.

The chain recombines TRBV29-1 with TRBJ2-1, with unresolved D. Germline-derived CDR1 and CDR2 are SQVTM and ANQGSEA. V dropped 7 bases and J dropped 5 bases, with 6 bases sitting between them. The CDR3 has 10 residues. The CDR3 here is CSGQNNEQFF. CDR3 nucleotides: TGCAGCGGTCAAAACAATGAGCAGTTCTTC.

This rearrangement joins TRBV7-9 to TRBJ1-1; D may be TRBD1 (5 bases). Germline V lookup: CDR1 SEHNR, CDR2 FQNEAQ (reference sequence). Trimming shortened V by 3 bases and J by 7 bases, and 12 bases separated the two germline ends. CDR3 length: 13 amino acids. The DNA for the CDR3 is TGTGCCAGCAGCTTTAAGGGGCCCTATGAAGCTTTCTTT. As protein: CASSFKGPYEAFF.

This clonotype was seen a handful of times. The chain uses TRBV20-1 and TRBJ1-5, with 11 bases matching TRBD1. J was trimmed by 2 bases and V by 1 base; bases with no gene match: 7. The length of the CDR3 is 17 residues. Germline assignment: CDR1 DFQATT and CDR2 SNEGSKA (reference sequence). The CDR3 DNA sequence: TGCAGTGCTAGAGGCAGGACAGGGGGCAGGGGCAATCAGCCCCAGCATTTT. It translates to CSARGRTGGRGNQPQHF.

This clonotype was found a few times. J is TRBJ2-2 and V is TRBV12-3 or TRBV12-4; D not resolved. Trimming shortened V by 6 bases and J by 4 bases, and 12 bases separated the two germline ends. The CDR3 is 14 residues long. The CDR3 is CASRRDDLTGELFF. As DNA, the CDR3 is TGTGCCAGCAGAAGAGACGACCTCACCGGGGAGCTGTTTTTT.

The chain employs TRBV6-5 and TRBJ1-2, with D perhaps matching TRBD1 (5 bases). The germline CDR1 and CDR2 sequences are MNHEY and SVGAGI. The CDR3 is 11 residues long. The V end lost 10 bases, the J end lost 10 bases, and 16 bases lay between the germline ends. The CDR3 bases are TGTGCCACCAGGAGGAAAGGGGACTACACCTTC. It encodes CATRRKGDYTF.

This clonotype has at least ten counts. This chain joins TRBV29-1 and TRBJ1-6; possibly TRBD1 for D (6 bases). CDR3 length: 13 residues. The V end was cut by 4 bases, the J end by 7 bases, with 11 bases between. The germline CDR1 and CDR2 sequences are SQVTM and ANQGSEA. In DNA, the CDR3 is TGCAGCGTTGCAGGGGTTACAAATTCACCCCTCCACTTT. This codes for CSVAGVTNSPLHF.